Shown below are 22 T cell receptor beta chains from a single sample sequenced in a study of blood T cell repertoires in COVID-19. TCRdb keeps only in-frame clones here, not all; method: immunoSEQ multiplex PCR. The sample has approximately 110,000 clones, over 80% seen once; the top ten hold about 0.8%. Sequenced input: peripheral blood. The origin of the receptors is a woman between 70 and 85 years old with acute or convalescent COVID-19.

V usage is TRBV15 and J usage is TRBJ1-2; maybe TRBD1 (6 bases). This CDR3 has 16 amino acids. Trimming cost V 0 bases and J 3 bases, with 14 bases left between them. From germline, CDR1 is LNHNV and CDR2 YYDKDF (reference sequence). As DNA, the CDR3 is TGTGCCACCAGCAGAGATTTCGGTCCAGGGGACTATGGCTACACCTTC. Residues: CATSRDFGPGDYGYTF.

The chain joins TRBV28 to TRBJ2-2, with 13 nucleotides matching TRBD2. Looked up from germline, CDR1 is MDHEN and CDR2 is SYDVKM. The CDR3 covers 15 residues. With 3 bases clipped from V and 7 bases from J, the junction kept 2 bases outside the gene matches. The chain's CDR3 is CASSFRTSGSGELFF. The CDR3 DNA sequence: TGTGCCAGCAGTTTCAGGACTAGCGGGAGCGGGGAGCTGTTTTTT.

The chain couples TRBV5-1 to TRBJ2-1; 10 bases agree with TRBD1. J lost 1 base, V lost 4 bases, and 11 bases had no gene match. Germline assignment: CDR1 SGHRS and CDR2 YFSETQ. The CDR3 has 18 amino acids. CDR3: CASSRSSPGQGSYNEQFF. CDR3 nucleotide sequence: TGCGCCAGCAGCCGGTCCTCCCCGGGACAGGGGTCCTACAATGAGCAGTTCTTC.

This sequence joins TRBV5-4 and TRBJ2-7; D is ambiguous. CDR3 length: 13 amino acids. The ends were cut back, 5 bases at V and 7 bases at J, with 16 bases in the middle. Germline V gives CDR1 SGHNT, CDR2 YYREEE (reference sequence). CDR3 region: CASRSPGELEQYF. DNA of the CDR3: TGTGCCAGCAGATCGCCTGGAGAGCTAGAGCAGTACTTC.

DNA of the CDR3: TGTGCCAGCAGCTCTAGGGGGGGAGTGGCTGAAGCTTTCTTT. Its protein is CASSSRGGVAEAFF. The V gene is TRBV7-9, the J gene TRBJ1-1; possibly TRBD1 for D (6 bases). Germline CDR1 SEHNR, CDR2 FQNEAQ (reference sequence). This CDR3 has 14 amino acids. V gave up 4 bases and J gave up 6 bases, with 15 bases separating them.

The chain joins TRBV7-9 to TRBJ1-4; D might be TRBD1 (6 bases). Per germline, CDR1 SEHNR and CDR2 FQNEAQ (reference sequence). The CDR3 is made up of 15 amino acids. With 5 bases removed from V and 8 bases from J, the gap between germline ends came to 18 bases. The CDR3 sequence is CASSHGGGAREKLFF. The CDR3 region has the DNA TGTGCCAGCAGCCACGGGGGGGGCGCAAGGGAAAAACTGTTTTTT.

This sequence joins TRBV7-8 and TRBJ1-2, with 9 positions matching TRBD1. J was trimmed by 0 bases and V by 5 bases; bases with no gene match: 1. The CDR3 spans 14 residues. Germline assignment: CDR1 SGHVS and CDR2 FQNEAQ. CDR3 amino acids: CASSRQGANYGYTF. The CDR3 DNA is TGTGCCAGCAGCCGACAGGGGGCTAACTATGGCTACACCTTC.

The rearrangement links TRBV7-3 to TRBJ2-5; 7 positions agree with TRBD2. CDR3 length: 14 amino acids. V lost 5 bases, J lost 3 bases, and 6 bases stayed unmatched. The germline gives CDR1 SGHTA, CDR2 FQGTGA. The chain's CDR3 is CASSPQAGEETQYF. CDR3 bases: TGTGCCAGCAGCCCACAGGCGGGAGAAGAGACCCAGTACTTC.

The rearrangement uses TRBV3-1 (or the pseudogene TRBV3-2) and TRBJ1-2, with D perhaps matching TRBD1 (6 bases). CDR3 length: 15 residues. Trimming removed 0 bases from V and 7 bases from J, with 15 bases in between. Per the germline V gene, CDR1 is LGHDT and CDR2 is YNNKEL (reference sequence). CDR3 nucleotides: TGTGCCAGCAGCCAAGATTTGACAGGATCGATTGGCTACACCTTC. Translated: CASSQDLTGSIGYTF.

This clone has just a few counts. J is TRBJ1-5 and V is TRBV4-1, with unresolved D. Trimming removed 4 bases at V and 6 bases at J, with 13 bases between. Germline lookup yields CDR1 MGHRA and CDR2 YSYEKL. The CDR3 spans 14 residues. CDR3 loop: CASSLQQEGQPQHF. In DNA, the CDR3 is TGCGCCAGCAGCCTACAGCAAGAGGGTCAGCCCCAGCATTTT.

On this clone: An end of the junction does not agree with germline; a read error may underlie this. The V gene is TRBV18, the J gene TRBJ2-1; D unresolved. This CDR3 has 12 residues. Germline CDR1 reads KGHSH; CDR2 reads LQKENI. The CDR3 is CASSPSYSEQFF. The CDR3 bases are TGTGCCAGCTCACCGTCTTACAGTGAGCAGTTCTTC. Full variable domain (outside the CDR3, taken from reference TRBV18 and TRBJ2-1): NAGVMQNPRHLVRRRGQEARLRCSPMKGHSHVYWYRQLPEEGLKFMVYLQKENIIDESGMPKERFSAEFPKEGPSILRIQQVVRGDSAAYFCASSPSYSEQFFGPGTRLTVL.

This clone has a handful of counts. The chain carries TRBV5-8 and TRBJ2-1; tentative D call: TRBD2 (5 bases). This CDR3 comprises 13 residues. The germline V and J ends were trimmed by 0 bases and 9 bases, with 10 bases remaining between them. Germline V lookup: CDR1 SGHTS, CDR2 YDEGEE. CDR3 residues: CASSLERGVEQFF. The CDR3 DNA reads as TGTGCCAGCAGCTTGGAACGGGGTGTTGAGCAGTTCTTC.

The rearrangement joins TRBV5-1 to TRBJ2-1; TRBD2 matches at 11 bases. V lost 0 bases and J lost 7; bases outside the gene matches: 6. The germline V gene has CDR1 SGHRS and CDR2 YFSETQ. The CDR3 consists of 16 residues. DNA for the CDR3: TGCGCCAGCAGCTTGGGGACTAGCGGGCCGATTAATGAGCAGTTCTTC. This sequence encodes CASSLGTSGPINEQFF.

This chain uses TRBV7-6 with TRBJ2-7; D remains unclear. CDR1 is SGHVS and CDR2 is FNYEAQ in the germline V gene. The CDR3 runs to 12 residues. The V gene lost 4 bases and the J gene lost 0 bases, with 4 bases spanning the gap. The CDR3: CASSSRSYEQYF. The CDR3 nucleotides read TGTGCCAGCAGCTCCCGCTCCTACGAGCAGTACTTC.

The chain has TRBV6-5 and TRBJ1-5; 7 bases fit TRBD1. The CDR3 runs 15 residues. Per the germline V gene, CDR1 is MNHEY and CDR2 is SVGAGI. After removal of 6 bases from V and 2 bases from J, the junction contained 7 bases not matched to a gene. The CDR3 sequence: CASSITGDGNQPQHF. CDR3 DNA: TGTGCCAGCAGCATTACAGGGGATGGCAATCAGCCCCAGCATTTT.

This clone was observed a single time. The chain joins TRBV14 to TRBJ2-1; 10 nucleotides match TRBD2. There are 13 residues in the CDR3. Germline V CDR1 and CDR2: SGHDN, FVKESK. Trimming at V came to 6 bases and at J to 10 bases, leaving 6 bases not matched to a gene. The chain's CDR3 is CASSPTGLAEQFF. DNA of the CDR3: TGTGCCAGCAGTCCAACGGGACTAGCGGAGCAGTTCTTC. The variable domain in full, completed from reference TRBV14 and TRBJ2-1, reads EAGVTQFPSHSVIEKGQTVTLRCDPISGHDNLYWYRRVMGKEIKFLLHFVKESKQDESGMPNNRFLAERTGGTYSTLKVQPAELEDSGVYFCASSPTGLAEQFFGPGTRLTVL.

This chain uses TRBV3-1 (or the pseudogene TRBV3-2) with TRBJ1-2, with 10 positions matching TRBD1. The germline CDR1 and CDR2 sequences are LGHDT and YNNKEL (reference sequence). V lost 7 bases, J lost 0 bases, and 8 bases stayed unmatched. CDR3 length: 16 amino acids. DNA for the CDR3: TGTGCCAGCAACCCGACAGGGGGCTCGGCTAACTATGGCTACACCTTC. It translates to CASNPTGGSANYGYTF.

V and J are TRBV6-5 and TRBJ1-4; tentatively, D is TRBD1 (5 bases). The V gene's germline CDR1 is MNHEY and CDR2 SVGAGI. V was trimmed by 6 bases and J by 8 bases, leaving 19 bases between them. The CDR3 is made up of 15 amino acids. In nucleotides, the CDR3 is TGTGCCAGCAGCCTTTTCCAGGGAGGAGAAGAAAAACTGTTTTTT. This sequence encodes CASSLFQGGEEKLFF.

CDR3 nucleotide sequence: TGTGCCAGCAGCGCTGGCCAGGGAAACACTGAAGCTTTCTTT. Amino acid sequence: CASSAGQGNTEAFF. The rearrangement links TRBV11-1 to TRBJ1-1; TRBD1 might be the D (5 bases). Deletions cut 5 bases from V and 2 bases from J, with 12 bases between. CDR3 length equals 14 residues. Germline-derived CDR1 and CDR2 are SGHAT and FQDESV (reference sequence).

This clone showed up just a few times. The rearrangement uses TRBV6-5 and TRBJ1-3, with D perhaps matching TRBD1 (5 bases). The V end lost 8 bases, the J end lost 0 bases, and 14 bases lay between the germline ends. Germline CDR1 reads MNHEY; CDR2 reads SVGAGI. This CDR3 is built from 15 residues. CDR3 in amino acids: CASRAGHFSGNTIYF. In DNA, the CDR3 is TGTGCCAGCCGGGCAGGGCACTTCTCTGGAAACACCATATATTTT.

The chain joins TRBV5-4 to TRBJ2-2; perhaps TRBD2 as D (5 bases). Germline lookup yields CDR1 SGHNT and CDR2 YYREEE (reference sequence). This CDR3 spans 15 amino acids. The germline V and J ends were trimmed by 6 bases and 0 bases, with 12 bases remaining between them. Written as DNA, the CDR3 is TGTGCCAGCACCTCCATGGGAGCGAACACCGGGGAGCTGTTTTTT. As protein: CASTSMGANTGELFF.

The chain has TRBV6-1 and TRBJ1-2, with 12 bases fitting TRBD1. This CDR3 has 16 amino acids. From germline, CDR1 is MNHNS and CDR2 SASEGT. V gave up 3 bases and J gave up 4 bases; unmatched junction bases: 6. The CDR3 here is CASSDHRDRGPYGYTF. For the CDR3, the DNA is TGTGCCAGCAGTGACCACCGGGACAGGGGGCCCTATGGCTACACCTTC.